Reported below is one T cell receptor (beta chain). The record originates from a study of T cell changes during pregnancy in multiple sclerosis. There are 14 residues in the CDR3. V shed 6 bases, J shed 3 bases, and the junction held 3 bases outside the gene matches. Germline V gives CDR1 SNHLY, CDR2 FYNNEI. The data were produced by immunoSEQ multiplex PCR, yet TCRdb's version contains in-frame clones alone and is incomplete. The sample includes around 56,000 clones, more than 85% of them seen just once. The specimen was peripheral blood, collected in the third trimester of pregnancy. This clonotype originated in a female donor in good health, enrolled as a control in a pregnancy study. The chain employs TRBV2 and TRBJ2-3; 10 nucleotides line up with TRBD1. The CDR3 DNA sequence: TGTGCCAGCAGCCGGGACAGGGGTACAGATACGCAGTATTTT. It specifies CASSRDRGTDTQYF.